The TCR beta chain under discussion was sequenced for a study of blood T cell repertoires in COVID-19. Study overall: COVID-19 samples from acute and convalescent phases originated in the United States, Italy and Spain. PBMCs, B-cell-depleted T cells, or T cells were the source of the cDNA or gDNA that made up the material.

Authors' processing steps: How many nucleated cells were present was estimated from reference gene primer amplification. Here immunoSEQ multiplex PCR was the method, and the copy in TCRdb shows in-frame clones only, minus some. V, J and clone size are taken as reported in that table, and D and trimming were inferred from the DNA itself. The table lists 85,000 to 90,000 clones, 75% to 95% of them singletons, with about 2.5% in the top ten. This receptor was identified in a human donor with active COVID-19. The donor label of this sample is uncertain. Sequenced input: peripheral blood.

The CDR3 DNA is TGTGCCAGCAGCCAAGTTTTATCGTTCGGCTACACCTTC. Translated: CASSQVLSFGYTF. V gene TRBV3-1 (or the pseudogene TRBV3-2) combines with J gene TRBJ1-2; D uncertain. The V end lost 1 base, the J end lost 8 bases, and 11 bases lay between the germline ends. The length of the CDR3 is 13 residues. CDR1 LGHDT and CDR2 YNNKEL come from the germline V gene (reference sequence).